The clone carrying this T cell receptor (beta chain) was recorded a few times. From germline, CDR1 is KGHDR and CDR2 SFDVKD. CDR3 length: 14 residues. V was shortened by 4 bases and J by 8 bases, with 16 bases between the two germline ends. From RNA transcripts, TCR beta CDR3 regions were amplified. When the TCR CDR3 underwent first-round RT-PCR, the HTBI primer set was used. TCRdb independently ran MiXCR on the multiplex PCR reads; one entry per CDR3 protein. The sample consists of some 500,000 distinct CDR3 sequences, approximately 25% of them appearing once. The data derive from a study of T cells in Graves' hyperthyroidism and ophthalmopathy.

This sequence joins TRBV24-1 and TRBJ1-2; a weak D match, TRBD1 (5 bases). The material sequenced was blood. This TCR was sampled from a woman in her 30s with Graves' ophthalmopathy. The CDR3 DNA follows: TGTGCCACCAGTGAAGTGGGACGGATAGGGGGCTACACCTTC. Its translation: CATSEVGRIGGYTF.